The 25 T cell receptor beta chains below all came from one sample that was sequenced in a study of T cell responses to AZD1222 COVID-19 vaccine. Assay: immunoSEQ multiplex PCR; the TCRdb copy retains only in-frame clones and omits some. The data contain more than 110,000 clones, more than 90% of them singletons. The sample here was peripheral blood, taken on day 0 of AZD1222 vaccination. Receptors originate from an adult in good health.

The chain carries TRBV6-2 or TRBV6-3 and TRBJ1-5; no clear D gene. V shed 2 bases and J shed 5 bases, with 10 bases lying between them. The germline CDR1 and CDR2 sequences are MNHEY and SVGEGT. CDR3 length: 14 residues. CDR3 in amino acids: CASSYRVEDQPQHF. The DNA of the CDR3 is TGTGCCAGCAGTTACCGGGTCGAAGATCAGCCCCAGCATTTT.

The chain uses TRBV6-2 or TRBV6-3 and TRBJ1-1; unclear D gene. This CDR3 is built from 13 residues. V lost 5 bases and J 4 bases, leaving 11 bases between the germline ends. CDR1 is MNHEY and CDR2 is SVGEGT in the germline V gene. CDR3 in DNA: TGTGCCAGCAGTATCAGTGGATTCACTGAAGCTTTCTTT. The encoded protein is CASSISGFTEAFF.

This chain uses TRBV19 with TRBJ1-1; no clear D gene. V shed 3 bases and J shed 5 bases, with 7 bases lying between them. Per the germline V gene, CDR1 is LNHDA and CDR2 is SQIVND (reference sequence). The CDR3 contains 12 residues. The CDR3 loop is CASSIRGTEAFF. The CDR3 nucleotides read TGTGCCAGTAGTATCCGAGGAACTGAAGCTTTCTTT.

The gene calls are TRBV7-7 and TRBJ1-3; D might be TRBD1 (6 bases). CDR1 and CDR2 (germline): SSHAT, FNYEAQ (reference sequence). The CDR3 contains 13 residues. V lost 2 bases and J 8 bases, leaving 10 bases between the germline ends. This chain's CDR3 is CASSLQGGYTIYF. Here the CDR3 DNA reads TGTGCCAGCAGCTTACAAGGGGGATACACCATATATTTT.

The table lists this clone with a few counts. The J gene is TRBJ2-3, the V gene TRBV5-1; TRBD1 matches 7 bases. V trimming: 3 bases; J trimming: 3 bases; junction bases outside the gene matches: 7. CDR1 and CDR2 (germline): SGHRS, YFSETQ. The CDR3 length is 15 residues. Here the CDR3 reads CASSSSDRATDTQYF. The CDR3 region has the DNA TGCGCCAGCAGCTCATCAGACAGGGCAACAGATACGCAGTATTTT.

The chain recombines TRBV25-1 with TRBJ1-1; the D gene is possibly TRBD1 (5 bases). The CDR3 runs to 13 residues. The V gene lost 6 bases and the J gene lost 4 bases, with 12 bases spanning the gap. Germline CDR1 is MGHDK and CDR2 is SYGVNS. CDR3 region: CASRASGATEAFF. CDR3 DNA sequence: TGTGCCAGCAGAGCGTCCGGGGCCACTGAAGCTTTCTTT.

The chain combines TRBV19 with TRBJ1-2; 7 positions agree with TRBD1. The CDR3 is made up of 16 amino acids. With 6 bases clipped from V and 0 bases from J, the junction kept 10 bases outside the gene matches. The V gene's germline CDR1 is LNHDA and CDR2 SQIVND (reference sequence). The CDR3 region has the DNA TGTGCCAGTAGCCGAGACAGGGTCAGAGCTAACTATGGCTACACCTTC. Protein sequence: CASSRDRVRANYGYTF.

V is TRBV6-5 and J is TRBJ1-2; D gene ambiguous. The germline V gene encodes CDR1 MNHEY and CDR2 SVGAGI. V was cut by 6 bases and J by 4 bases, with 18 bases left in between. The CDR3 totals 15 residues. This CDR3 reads CASSRTSGGGYGYTF. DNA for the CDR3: TGTGCCAGCAGCCGGACCTCCGGCGGAGGCTATGGCTACACCTTC.

The CDR3 protein is CAIRSLTSGENEQFF. In DNA, the CDR3 is TGTGCCATCAGAAGCCTAACCTCGGGGGAGAATGAGCAGTTCTTC. V is TRBV10-3 and J is TRBJ2-1; D is possibly TRBD2 (6 bases). Trimming took off 6 bases at V and 7 bases at J, with 19 bases between the two ends. This CDR3 is built from 15 residues. The germline V gene has CDR1 ENHRY and CDR2 SYGVKD.

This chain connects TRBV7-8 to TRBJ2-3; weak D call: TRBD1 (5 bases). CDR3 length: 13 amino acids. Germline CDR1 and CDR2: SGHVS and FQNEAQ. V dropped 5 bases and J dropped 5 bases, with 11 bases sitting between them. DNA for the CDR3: TGTGCCAGCAGCCCCCTCAGGGTAGATACGCAGTATTTT. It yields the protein CASSPLRVDTQYF. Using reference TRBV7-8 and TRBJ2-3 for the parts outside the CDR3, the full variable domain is GAGVSQSPRYKVAKRGQDVALRCDPISGHVSLFWYQQALGQGPEFLTYFQNEAQLDKSGLPSDRFFAERPEGSVSTLKIQRTQQEDSAVYLCASSPLRVDTQYFGPGTRLTVL.

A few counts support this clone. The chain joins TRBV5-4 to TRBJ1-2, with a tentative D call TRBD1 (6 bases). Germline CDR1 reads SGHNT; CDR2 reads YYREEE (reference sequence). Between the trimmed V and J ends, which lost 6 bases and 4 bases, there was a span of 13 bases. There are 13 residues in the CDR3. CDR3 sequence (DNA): TGTGCCAGCAATAAAGGGGGGACCTATGGCTACACCTTC. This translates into CASNKGGTYGYTF.

Here the CDR3 DNA reads TGTGCCAGCAGCTTGGAAGTCTTGGACTCGGATACTAACTATGGCTACACCTTC. It translates to CASSLEVLDSDTNYGYTF. The chain joins TRBV5-5 to TRBJ1-2; D gene uncertain. This CDR3 has 18 amino acids. CDR1 and CDR2 from the germline V gene are SGHKS and YYEKEE (reference sequence). The V end was cut by 0 bases, the J end by 0 bases, with 18 bases between.

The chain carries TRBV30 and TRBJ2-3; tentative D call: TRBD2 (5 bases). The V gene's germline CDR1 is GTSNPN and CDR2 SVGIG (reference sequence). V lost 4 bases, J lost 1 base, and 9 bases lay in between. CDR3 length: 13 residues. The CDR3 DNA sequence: TGTGCCTGGAAGCGACTACGCACAGATACGCAGTATTTT. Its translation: CAWKRLRTDTQYF.

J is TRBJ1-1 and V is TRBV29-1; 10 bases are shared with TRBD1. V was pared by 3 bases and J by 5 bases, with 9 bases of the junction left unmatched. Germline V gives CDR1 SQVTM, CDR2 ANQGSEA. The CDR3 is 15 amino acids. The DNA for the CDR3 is TGCAGCGTTGACTTAACGACAGGGGGCAATACTGAAGCTTTCTTT. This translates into CSVDLTTGGNTEAFF.

The CDR3 nucleotides read TGTGCCAGCAGGGGGACTAGCGGGGCGGGTTACGAGCAGTACTTC. Translating it yields CASRGTSGAGYEQYF. The rearrangement links TRBV2 to TRBJ2-7; 13 nucleotides match TRBD2. Losses at the gene ends were 6 bases for V and 4 bases for J; bases not matched to a gene: 6. The length of the CDR3 is 15 residues. The V gene's germline CDR1 is SNHLY and CDR2 FYNNEI. Drawing the rest from reference TRBV2 and TRBJ2-7, the complete variable domain is EPEVTQTPSHQVTQMGQEVILRCVPISNHLYFYWYRQILGQKVEFLVSFYNNEISEKSEIFDDQFSVERPDGSNFTLKIRSTKLEDSAMYFCASRGTSGAGYEQYFGPGTRLTVT.

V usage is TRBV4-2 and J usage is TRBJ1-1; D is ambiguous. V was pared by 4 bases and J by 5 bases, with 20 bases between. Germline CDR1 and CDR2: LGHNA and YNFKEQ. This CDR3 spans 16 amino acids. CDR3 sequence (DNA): TGTGCCAGCAGCCCCCACTCCCCGAGGTTCGGAACTGAAGCTTTCTTT. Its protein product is CASSPHSPRFGTEAFF.

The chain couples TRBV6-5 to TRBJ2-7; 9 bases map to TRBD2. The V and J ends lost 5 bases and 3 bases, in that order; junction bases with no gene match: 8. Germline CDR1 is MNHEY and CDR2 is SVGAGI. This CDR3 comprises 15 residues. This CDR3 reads CASSPRSGRLYEQYF. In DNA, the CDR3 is TGTGCCAGCAGTCCTAGGAGCGGGAGGCTCTACGAGCAGTACTTC.

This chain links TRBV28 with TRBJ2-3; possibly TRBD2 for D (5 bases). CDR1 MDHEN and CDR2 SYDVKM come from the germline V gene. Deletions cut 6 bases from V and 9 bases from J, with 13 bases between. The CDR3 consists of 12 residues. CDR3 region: CASSLAADTQYF. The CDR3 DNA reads TGTGCCAGCAGCCTAGCCGCGGACACGCAGTATTTT.

In DNA form, the CDR3 reads TGTGCCAGCAGTACGCGGGGAAACACTGAAGCTTTCTTT. Protein: CASSTRGNTEAFF. V gene TRBV6-6 combines with J gene TRBJ1-1, with D hard to call. Trimming left V 5 bases short and J 2 bases short, with 9 bases between. Germline values: CDR1 MNHNY, CDR2 SVGAGI (reference sequence). The CDR3 has 13 residues.

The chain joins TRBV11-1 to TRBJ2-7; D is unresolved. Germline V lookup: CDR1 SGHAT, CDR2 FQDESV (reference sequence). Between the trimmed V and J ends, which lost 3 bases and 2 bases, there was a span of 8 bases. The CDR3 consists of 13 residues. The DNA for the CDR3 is TGTGCCAGCAGCTTCACTAAGGCCTACGAGCAGTACTTC. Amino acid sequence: CASSFTKAYEQYF.

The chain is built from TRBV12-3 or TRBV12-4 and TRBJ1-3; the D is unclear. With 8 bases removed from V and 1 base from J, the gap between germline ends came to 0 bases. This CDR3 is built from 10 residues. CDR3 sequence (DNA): TGTGCCAGCTCTGGAAACACCATATATTTT. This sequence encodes CASSGNTIYF.

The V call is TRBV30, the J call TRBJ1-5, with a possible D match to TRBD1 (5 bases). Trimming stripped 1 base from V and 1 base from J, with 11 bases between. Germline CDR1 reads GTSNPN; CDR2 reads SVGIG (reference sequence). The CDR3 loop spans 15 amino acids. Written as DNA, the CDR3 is TGTGCCTGGAGTGGAACGGGGCAGAGCAATCAGCCCCAGCATTTT. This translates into CAWSGTGQSNQPQHF.

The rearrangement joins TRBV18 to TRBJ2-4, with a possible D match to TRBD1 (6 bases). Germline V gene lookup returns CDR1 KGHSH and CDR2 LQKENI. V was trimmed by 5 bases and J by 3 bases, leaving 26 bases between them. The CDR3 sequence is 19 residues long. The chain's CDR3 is CASSIRSISQGDGKNIQYF. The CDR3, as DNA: TGTGCCAGCTCAATCAGGTCGATCTCACAGGGTGATGGCAAAAACATTCAGTACTTC.

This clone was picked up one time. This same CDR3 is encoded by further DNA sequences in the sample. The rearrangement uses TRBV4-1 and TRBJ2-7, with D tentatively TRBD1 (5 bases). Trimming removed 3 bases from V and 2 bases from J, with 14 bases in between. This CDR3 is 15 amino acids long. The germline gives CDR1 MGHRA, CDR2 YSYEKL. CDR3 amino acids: CASSHVTGGTYEQYF. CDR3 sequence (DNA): TGCGCCAGCAGCCATGTAACAGGTGGGACCTACGAGCAGTACTTC.

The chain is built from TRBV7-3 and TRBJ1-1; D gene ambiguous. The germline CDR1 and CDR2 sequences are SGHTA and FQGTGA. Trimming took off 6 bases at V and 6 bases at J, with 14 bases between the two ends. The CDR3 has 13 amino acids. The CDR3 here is CASSSGPSSEAFF. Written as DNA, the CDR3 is TGTGCCAGCAGTTCCGGGCCTTCATCTGAAGCTTTCTTT. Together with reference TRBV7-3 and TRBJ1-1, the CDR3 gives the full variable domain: GAGVSQTPSNKVTEKGKYVELRCDPISGHTALYWYRQSLGQGPEFLIYFQGTGAADDSGLPNDRFFAVRPEGSVSTLKIQRTERGDSAVYLCASSSGPSSEAFFGQGTRLTVV.